These 18 T cell receptor beta chains originate from one sample sequenced in a study of blood T cell repertoires in COVID-19. Measured with immunoSEQ multiplex PCR; TCRdb has only the in-frame clones, and not every one. The data hold tens of thousands of clones, with about 81% observed a single time. Sequenced material: peripheral blood. These receptors were collected from a human donor in a cohort sampled during active COVID-19.

This rearrangement joins TRBV5-1 to TRBJ2-3, with a weak D call TRBD2 (6 bases). V shed 2 bases and J shed 0 bases, with 16 bases lying between them. The germline V gene has CDR1 SGHRS and CDR2 YFSETQ. The length of the CDR3 is 17 residues. CDR3 bases: TGCGCCAGCAGCTTAGGGAGAGCGGGTGATAGCACAGATACGCAGTATTTT. This codes for CASSLGRAGDSTDTQYF.

The V gene is TRBV5-1, the J gene TRBJ1-1; D is unresolved. Germline lookup yields CDR1 SGHRS and CDR2 YFSETQ. Trimming cost V 2 bases and J 4 bases, with 12 bases left between them. The CDR3 contains 14 residues. CDR3 DNA sequence: TGCGCCAGCAGCTTCACGGGCAGCGGCACTGAAGCTTTCTTT. This translates into CASSFTGSGTEAFF.

The genes are TRBV29-1 and TRBJ1-3, with D possibly being TRBD1 (6 bases). The CDR3 extends over 13 amino acids. Germline CDR1 and CDR2: SQVTM and ANQGSEA. The V and J ends lost 1 base and 2 bases respectively, with 6 bases between them. CDR3 sequence reads: CSVEGTAGNTIYF. Written as DNA, the CDR3 is TGCAGCGTTGAAGGGACAGCTGGAAACACCATATATTTT.

This rearrangement joins TRBV13 to TRBJ1-1; D gene ambiguous. In germline, CDR1 is PRHDT, CDR2 FYEKMQ (reference sequence). The CDR3 is 13 residues long. Trimming removed 5 bases from V and 1 base from J, with 8 bases in between. The CDR3 sequence is CASSPIANTEAFF. The CDR3 DNA is TGTGCCAGCAGCCCCATAGCGAACACTGAAGCTTTCTTT.

The gene calls are TRBV5-1 and TRBJ1-3; 10 bases match TRBD1. From germline, CDR1 is SGHRS and CDR2 YFSETQ. CDR3 length equals 15 residues. Trimming took 5 bases from V and 2 from J; bases not matched to a gene: 4. CDR3 in DNA: TGCGCCAGCAGATCGACAGGGGGCACTGGAAACACCATATATTTT. This gives the protein CASRSTGGTGNTIYF.

V usage is TRBV5-1 and J usage is TRBJ1-5, with D tentatively TRBD1 (5 bases). Trimming took off 7 bases at V and 5 bases at J, with 19 bases between the two ends. CDR3 size: 15 residues. Per the germline V gene, CDR1 is SGHRS and CDR2 is YFSETQ. CDR3 sequence: CASAPGGGSYQPQHF. CDR3 in DNA: TGCGCCAGCGCTCCGGGGGGAGGGAGTTATCAGCCCCAGCATTTT.

The CDR3 loop reads CASRSEGEETQYF. CDR3 DNA sequence: TGTGCCAGCAGGTCGGAGGGCGAAGAGACCCAGTACTTC. This chain connects TRBV27 to TRBJ2-5; weak D call: TRBD2 (6 bases). V was shortened by 6 bases and J by 3 bases, with 11 bases between the two germline ends. The V gene's germline CDR1 is MNHEY and CDR2 SMNVEV (reference sequence). This CDR3 is 13 amino acids long.

The chain links TRBV27 to TRBJ2-3, with D possibly matching TRBD1 (5 bases). Trimming left V 6 bases short and J 2 bases short, with 12 bases between. Germline values: CDR1 MNHEY, CDR2 SMNVEV (reference sequence). The CDR3 consists of 14 residues. CDR3 protein: CASRDTTPTDTQYF. For the CDR3, the DNA is TGTGCCAGCAGGGACACAACCCCCACAGATACGCAGTATTTT.

The chain has TRBV29-1 and TRBJ2-7, with D tentatively TRBD1 (5 bases). Germline CDR1 is SQVTM and CDR2 is ANQGSEA. This CDR3 comprises 15 residues. Deletions cut 6 bases from V and 0 bases from J, with 18 bases between. In DNA, the CDR3 is TGCAGCGTCAGCTCGCGTCAGGGCCTCTCCTACGAGCAGTACTTC. As protein: CSVSSRQGLSYEQYF.

CDR3 DNA: TGTGCCAGCAGCCAATTCGGGAGGGGCACTGAAGCTTTCTTT. Translated, it gives CASSQFGRGTEAFF. The chain uses TRBV3-1 (or the pseudogene TRBV3-2) and TRBJ1-1, with D possibly being TRBD1 (5 bases). Germline CDR1 and CDR2: LGHDT and YNNKEL (reference sequence). The CDR3 has 14 amino acids. V was clipped by 2 bases and J by 4 bases, with 11 bases between them.

The J gene is TRBJ2-1, the V gene TRBV4-3; 9 nucleotides align to TRBD2. The CDR3 sequence is 16 residues long. Germline trimming cut 4 bases from V and 4 bases from J; bases unmatched to any gene: 8. The germline V gene has CDR1 LGHNA and CDR2 YSLEER. The CDR3 sequence is CASSPRASGAYNEQFF. CDR3 in DNA: TGCGCCAGCAGCCCACGAGCTAGCGGGGCTTACAATGAGCAGTTCTTC.

This chain links TRBV7-9 with TRBJ1-1, with 9 nucleotides matching TRBD1. Trimming removed 5 bases from V and 7 bases from J; junction bases left unmatched: 8. CDR3 length: 14 residues. Germline V gene lookup returns CDR1 SEHNR and CDR2 FQNEAQ (reference sequence). CDR3: CASSPTGGRIEAFF. DNA of the CDR3: TGTGCCAGCAGCCCAACAGGGGGCCGAATTGAAGCTTTCTTT.

The CDR3 sequence: CASSPTNSRADTQYF. The CDR3 region has the DNA TGTGCCAGCAGCCCCACGAACTCGAGGGCAGATACGCAGTATTTT. The chain links TRBV11-3 to TRBJ2-3, with D possibly matching TRBD2 (5 bases). The germline V gene encodes CDR1 SGHNT and CDR2 YENEEA. The CDR3 runs to 15 residues. V gave up 5 bases and J gave up 4 bases, with 16 bases separating them. The full variable domain, rest sourced from reference TRBV11-3 and TRBJ2-3, is EAGVVQSPRYKIIEKKQPVAFWCNPISGHNTLYWYLQNLGQGPELLIRYENEEAVDDSQLPKDRFSAERLKGVDSTLKIQPAELGDSAVYLCASSPTNSRADTQYFGPGTRLTVL.

Only a few counts were recorded for this clone. J is TRBJ1-1 and V is TRBV6-5, with D uncertain. Trimming took 2 bases from V and 4 from J, leaving 8 bases between them. From germline, CDR1 is MNHEY and CDR2 SVGAGI. The CDR3 extends over 13 amino acids. The CDR3 DNA is TGTGCCAGCAGTTACATACGGGGCACTGAAGCTTTCTTT. Encoded protein: CASSYIRGTEAFF.

The rearrangement uses TRBV6-6 and TRBJ1-2; 10 positions match TRBD1. CDR3 length: 16 amino acids. Germline loops: CDR1 MNHNY, CDR2 SVGAGI (reference sequence). V lost 0 bases, J lost 7 bases, and 8 bases stayed unmatched. CDR3 sequence (DNA): TGTGCCAGCAGTTACTCGAGTGACAGGGGGCTCGTTGGCTACACCTTC. It specifies CASSYSSDRGLVGYTF.

The chain joins TRBV2 to TRBJ1-2, with D maybe TRBD1 (6 bases). This CDR3 comprises 12 residues. Looked up from germline, CDR1 is SNHLY and CDR2 is FYNNEI. The ends were cut back, 8 bases at V and 2 bases at J, with 9 bases in the middle. The CDR3 loop is CASSDRNYGYTF. As DNA, the CDR3 is TGTGCCAGCTCAGACAGGAACTATGGCTACACCTTC.

This clone was seen a few times. This chain uses TRBV6-1 with TRBJ2-2; 15 bases line up with TRBD2. Germline V gene lookup returns CDR1 MNHNS and CDR2 SASEGT. This CDR3 has 18 amino acids. With 4 bases clipped from V and 4 bases from J, the junction kept 7 bases outside the gene matches. CDR3 amino acids: CASSARGLAGGITGELFF. CDR3 bases: TGTGCCAGCAGTGCCCGCGGACTAGCGGGGGGGATCACCGGGGAGCTGTTTTTT.

The chain employs TRBV10-3 and TRBJ1-2, with 9 bases fitting TRBD1. Trimming removed 10 bases from V and 3 bases from J; junction bases left unmatched: 6. Germline V gives CDR1 ENHRY, CDR2 SYGVKD. The CDR3 has 13 amino acids. The CDR3 sequence: CANAGTGYYGYTF. CDR3 DNA sequence: TGTGCCAACGCCGGGACAGGGTACTATGGCTACACCTTC.